This T cell receptor (beta chain) is from a study of blood T cells in healthy people across ages. Total RNA was isolated from each sample in quantities of at least 5.5 micrograms. For the second PCR, which ran for 7 to 11 cycles, a sample-barcoded 5' primer and a J-beta primer mix were used. TCRdb processed the 5' RACE reads anew with MiXCR; each CDR3 protein has one entry. Of some 690,000 distinct CDR3 sequences listed, about a fifth are singletons. This clonotype was found many times. CDR1 and CDR2 (germline): LNHDA, SQIVND (reference sequence). Trimming cost V 5 bases and J 6 bases; bases outside gene matches: 7. CDR3 length equals 15 residues.

The V call is TRBV19, the J call TRBJ2-1, with 10 bases identical to TRBD1. This receptor was obtained from a man between 65 and 79 years old in good health. Sequenced input: blood. The CDR3 here is CASSAPGQGSNEQFF. In DNA form, the CDR3 reads TGTGCCAGTAGTGCCCCGGGACAGGGGAGCAATGAGCAGTTCTTC. Full variable domain (outside the CDR3, taken from reference TRBV19 and TRBJ2-1): DGGITQSPKYLFRKEGQNVTLSCEQNLNHDAMYWYRQDPGQGLRLIYYSQIVNDFQKGDIAEGYSVSREKKESFPLTVTSAQKNPTAFYLCASSAPGQGSNEQFFGPGTRLTVL.